This is a list of T cell receptor beta chains from one sample in a study of shared clonotypes between healthy human individuals. Assay: immunoSEQ multiplex PCR; the TCRdb copy retains only in-frame clones and omits some. The top ten hold over 1.5% of the sample, which has around 2.1 million clones, 85% to 95% seen once. Sequencing used naive CD8+ T cells from PBMCs. All receptors derive from a man in his late teens or twenties in good health. Some clones in this sample may be carry-over from other donors' samples. Both conserved end residues are part of each CDR3. D genes are given only for firm matches. Clone size is given for some rows only: seen once, a few or many times, or a class if the clone is expanded.

V,length,J,size,D,DNA,CDR3
TRBV15,14,TRBJ2-7,.,.,TGTGCCACCAGCAGAGGGGCAGGGGCCTACGAGCAGTACTTC,CATSRGAGAYEQYF
TRBV5-3,14,TRBJ2-5,.,TRBD1,TGTGCCAGAAGCCCCGGGACAGGGGATGAGACCCAGTACTTC,CARSPGTGDETQYF
TRBV7-7,15,TRBJ2-1,.,.,TGTGCCAGCAGCTTAGTAGGCGGAGCCAACAATGAGCAGTTCTTC,CASSLVGGANNEQFF
TRBV28,14,TRBJ2-3,.,.,TGTGCCAGCAGTGCACAATTTCTCACAGATACGCAGTATTTT,CASSAQFLTDTQYF
TRBV5-4,17,TRBJ2-3,.,TRBD2,TGTGCCAGCAGCTTGAAACTAGCGGGAGCCGGCACAGATACGCAGTATTTT,CASSLKLAGAGTDTQYF
TRBV7-9,17,TRBJ2-2,once,.,TGTGCCAGCAGCTTAGGGTTTCGCAAATCGAACACCGGGGAGCTGTTTTTT,CASSLGFRKSNTGELFF
TRBV7-8,21,TRBJ2-6,.,.,TGTGCCAGCAGCCGAAGGAAGATAAACCCAAAGGGGGGCTCTGGGGCCAACGTCCTGACTTTC,CASSRRKINPKGGSGANVLTF
TRBV19,14,TRBJ1-1,.,.,TGTGCCAGTCTCCAGCAGGGGCCGAACACTGAAGCTTTCTTT,CASLQQGPNTEAFF
TRBV11-2,11,TRBJ2-4,.,.,TGTGCCAGCAGCTTACAAGGACATCAGTACTTC,CASSLQGHQYF
TRBV4-3,17,TRBJ2-7,.,.,TGCGCCAGCAGCCAAGAGGGTCTGTACAGGGTCGTGGGTGAGCAGTACTTC,CASSQEGLYRVVGEQYF
TRBV4-2,15,TRBJ2-5,.,.,TGTGCCAGCAGCCAAGAGAGCAGCTACAGGGAGACCCAGTACTTC,CASSQESSYRETQYF
TRBV10-1,13,TRBJ1-5,few,.,TGCGCCAGCAGTGAGGCCGGGGGGCAGCCCCAGCATTTT,CASSEAGGQPQHF
TRBV7-6,16,TRBJ2-2,.,.,TGTGCCAGCAGCTTAGACTGGCAGGGGGGAACCGGGGAGCTGTTTTTT,CASSLDWQGGTGELFF
TRBV2,14,TRBJ2-7,.,TRBD2,TGTGCCAGCCTACCCCACAGCGGGGCAGACGAGCAGTACTTC,CASLPHSGADEQYF
TRBV2,13,TRBJ2-5,.,.,TGTGCCAGCAGTGAAGGGGACGGGCCGCCCCAGTACTTC,CASSEGDGPPQYF
TRBV30,16,TRBJ1-1,.,TRBD1,TGTGCCTGGATTTCCTTCTATCCGAGGGGGCTCACTGAAGCTTTCTTT,CAWISFYPRGLTEAFF
TRBV5-4,15,TRBJ2-7,few,TRBD2,TGTGCCAGCAGCTTGTGGTTAGCGGGAGGCTACGAGCAGTACTTC,CASSLWLAGGYEQYF
TRBV28,22,TRBJ2-6,.,TRBD2,TGTGCCAGCAGTCCCCATACACCACTAGCGGGAGCGGGAGTCTCTGGGGCCAACGTCCTGACTTTC,CASSPHTPLAGAGVSGANVLTF
TRBV30,17,TRBJ2-7,.,TRBD2,TGTGCCTGGAGGACTACTGGCGGGAGGGCCTCGTCCTACGAGCAGTACTTC,CAWRTTGGRASSYEQYF
TRBV27,12,TRBJ2-2,few,.,TGTGCCAGCAGTTTTGGGACCGGGGAGCTGTTTTTT,CASSFGTGELFF
TRBV7-6,18,TRBJ2-2,.,TRBD2,TGTGCCAGCAGCTTCCCCCCCAGCGGGAGTATCGGCACCGGGGAGCTGTTTTTT,CASSFPPSGSIGTGELFF
TRBV10-2,14,TRBJ2-7,.,.,TGCGCCAGCAGCGTCCATGAGCGGGCCTACGAGCAGTACTTC,CASSVHERAYEQYF
TRBV28,15,TRBJ2-1,.,.,TGTGCCAGCAAAAACGAGGGTAGCTCCTACAATGAGCAGTTCTTC,CASKNEGSSYNEQFF
TRBV28,13,TRBJ1-1,.,.,TGTGCCAGCAGTTCTCAGAGGTACACTGAAGCTTTCTTT,CASSSQRYTEAFF
TRBV5-1,13,TRBJ2-7,.,.,TGCGCCAGCAGCTTGGAAGAGAGATACGAGCAGTACTTC,CASSLEERYEQYF
TRBV7-9,13,TRBJ1-2,.,.,TGTGCCAGCAGCTTAGTCGGGGAGGAGGGCTACACCTTC,CASSLVGEEGYTF
TRBV9,14,TRBJ1-5,.,.,TGTGCCAGCAGCGTAGGGGACGGCAATCAGCCCCAGCATTTT,CASSVGDGNQPQHF
TRBV28,13,TRBJ2-3,.,.,TGTGCCAGCAGTTTAAAGAGGGCAGATACGCAGTATTTT,CASSLKRADTQYF
TRBV6-1,14,TRBJ2-2,.,.,TGTGCCAGCAGTCAGCAACGAAACACCGGGGAGCTGTTTTTT,CASSQQRNTGELFF
TRBV14,12,TRBJ1-1,.,.,TGTGCCAGCAGCCAAGAAGGGACTGAAGCTTTCTTT,CASSQEGTEAFF
TRBV27,16,TRBJ2-7,.,TRBD2,TGTGCCAGCAGTCTACTACTAGCGGGAGGTAACTACGAGCAGTACTTC,CASSLLLAGGNYEQYF
TRBV6-5,13,TRBJ2-7,.,TRBD1,TGTGCCAGCAGGGACAGGGGAAGGTACGAGCAGTACTTC,CASRDRGRYEQYF
TRBV4-3,15,TRBJ1-5,.,.,TGCGCCAGCAGCCAACTCCGAGGGGGCAATCAGCCCCAGCATTTT,CASSQLRGGNQPQHF
TRBV11-2,14,TRBJ1-3,.,TRBD1,TGTGCCAGCAGCGACAGGGGCTCTGGAAACACCATATATTTT,CASSDRGSGNTIYF
TRBV4-3,14,TRBJ1-1,.,.,TGCGCCAGCAGCCAGAGGGGGTTGAACACTGAAGCTTTCTTT,CASSQRGLNTEAFF
TRBV11-2,11,TRBJ2-7,.,.,TGTGCCAGCAGCTTAGACCACGAGCAGTACTTC,CASSLDHEQYF
TRBV25-1,14,TRBJ2-3,.,.,TGTGCCAGCAGACCAACACGGTTCACAGATACGCAGTATTTT,CASRPTRFTDTQYF
TRBV18,14,TRBJ1-5,once,TRBD1,TGTGCCAGCTCACCGGACAGGACCAATCAGCCCCAGCATTTT,CASSPDRTNQPQHF
TRBV28,18,TRBJ1-5,.,TRBD1,TGTGCCAGCAGTTTCGGCAGGACAGGGGGATATAGCAATCAGCCCCAGCATTTT,CASSFGRTGGYSNQPQHF
TRBV27,14,TRBJ2-7,once,.,TGTGCCAGCAGTTTGGGTAGCAGACACTACGAGCAGTACTTC,CASSLGSRHYEQYF
TRBV28,15,TRBJ2-1,.,.,TGTGCCAGCAAGGGTAACCCCGGGAGCTCTGCTGAGCAGTTCTTC,CASKGNPGSSAEQFF
TRBV19,14,TRBJ2-7,.,.,TGTGCCAGTAGCCTCCGGGGACTTTACTACGAGCAGTACTTC,CASSLRGLYYEQYF
TRBV7-6,13,TRBJ2-5,once,.,TGTGCCAGCAGCCAGCGGCTAGCAGAGACCCAGTACTTC,CASSQRLAETQYF
TRBV7-9,14,TRBJ2-5,.,.,TGTGCCAGCAGCTTATCGTTTCTGGCGGAGACCCAGTACTTC,CASSLSFLAETQYF
TRBV4-2,15,TRBJ2-1,.,TRBD2,TGTGCCAGCAGCGCCAGGCCGGGAGGGGACAATGAGCAGTTCTTC,CASSARPGGDNEQFF
TRBV7-3,15,TRBJ2-1,.,TRBD2,TGTGCCAGCAGCTGGTCGGGACTAGCGAACAATGAGCAGTTCTTC,CASSWSGLANNEQFF
TRBV10-3,11,TRBJ1-1,once,TRBD1,TGTGCCCTTGGGACAGGGGGCTTGGTGTTCTTT,CALGTGGLVFF
TRBV7-9,13,TRBJ2-7,.,.,TGTGCCAGCAGCTTAGGTAGCAGAGACGAGCAGTACTTC,CASSLGSRDEQYF
TRBV7-9,16,TRBJ2-7,once,TRBD1,TGTGCCAGCAGCTCGACAGGGGGGTTGGTATCCTACGAGCAGTACTTC,CASSSTGGLVSYEQYF
TRBV10-3,14,TRBJ2-3,.,TRBD2,TGTGCCTCCTACCTGGGGGGGTTGACAGATACGCAGTATTTT,CASYLGGLTDTQYF
TRBV20-1,9,TRBJ1-2,few,.,TGCAGTGCTAGTAGCGGCTACACCTTC,CSASSGYTF